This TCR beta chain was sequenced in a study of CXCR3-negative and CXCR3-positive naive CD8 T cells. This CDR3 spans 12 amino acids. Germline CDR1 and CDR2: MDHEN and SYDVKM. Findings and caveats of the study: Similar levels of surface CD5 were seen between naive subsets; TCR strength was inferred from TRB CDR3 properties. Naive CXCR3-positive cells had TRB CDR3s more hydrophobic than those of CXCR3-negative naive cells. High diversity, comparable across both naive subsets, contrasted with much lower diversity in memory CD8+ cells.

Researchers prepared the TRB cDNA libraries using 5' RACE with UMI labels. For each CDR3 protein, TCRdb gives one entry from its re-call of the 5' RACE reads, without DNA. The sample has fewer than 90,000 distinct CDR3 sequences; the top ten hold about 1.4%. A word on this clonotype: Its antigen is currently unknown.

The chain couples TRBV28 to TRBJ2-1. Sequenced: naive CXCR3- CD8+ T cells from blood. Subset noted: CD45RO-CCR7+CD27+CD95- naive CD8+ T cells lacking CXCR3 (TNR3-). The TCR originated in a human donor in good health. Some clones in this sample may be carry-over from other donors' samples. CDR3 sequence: CASRLVGNEQFF.